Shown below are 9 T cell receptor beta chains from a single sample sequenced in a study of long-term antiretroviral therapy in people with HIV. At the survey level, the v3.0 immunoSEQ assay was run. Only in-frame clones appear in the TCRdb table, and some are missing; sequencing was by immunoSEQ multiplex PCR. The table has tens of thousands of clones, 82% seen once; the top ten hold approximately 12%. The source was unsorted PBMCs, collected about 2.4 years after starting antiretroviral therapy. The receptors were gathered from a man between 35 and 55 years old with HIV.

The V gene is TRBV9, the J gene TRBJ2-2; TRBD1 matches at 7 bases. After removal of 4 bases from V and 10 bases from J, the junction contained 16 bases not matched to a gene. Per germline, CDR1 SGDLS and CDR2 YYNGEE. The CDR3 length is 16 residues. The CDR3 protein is CASSPRTGPDPVELFF. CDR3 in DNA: TGTGCCAGCAGCCCCCGGACAGGTCCAGACCCGGTGGAGCTGTTTTTT.

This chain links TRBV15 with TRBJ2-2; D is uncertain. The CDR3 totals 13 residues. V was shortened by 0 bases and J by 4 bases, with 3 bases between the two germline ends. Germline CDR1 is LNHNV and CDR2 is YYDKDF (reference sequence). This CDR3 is CATSRESTGELFF. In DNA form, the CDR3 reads TGTGCCACCAGCAGAGAGTCCACCGGGGAGCTGTTTTTT.

The CDR3 reads CASSPGTSGRGTDTQYF. The DNA for the CDR3 is TGTGCCAGCTCACCCGGGACTAGCGGGAGGGGCACAGATACGCAGTATTTT. The rearrangement joins TRBV18 to TRBJ2-3, with 16 nucleotides matching TRBD2. The CDR3 has 17 amino acids. With 3 bases clipped from V and 1 base from J, the junction kept 1 base outside the gene matches. In germline, CDR1 is KGHSH, CDR2 LQKENI.

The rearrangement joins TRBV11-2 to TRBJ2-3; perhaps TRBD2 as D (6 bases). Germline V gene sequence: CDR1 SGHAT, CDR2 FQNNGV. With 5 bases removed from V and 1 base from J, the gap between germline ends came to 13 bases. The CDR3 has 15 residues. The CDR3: CASSPGLRRTDTQYF. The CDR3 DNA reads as TGTGCCAGCAGCCCGGGACTGAGACGCACAGATACGCAGTATTTT.

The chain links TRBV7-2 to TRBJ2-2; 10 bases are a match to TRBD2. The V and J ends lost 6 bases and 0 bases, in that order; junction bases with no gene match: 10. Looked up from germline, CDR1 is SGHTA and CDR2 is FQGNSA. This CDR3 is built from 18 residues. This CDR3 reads CASSSAGTSASNTGELFF. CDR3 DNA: TGTGCCAGCAGTTCGGCCGGGACTAGCGCGTCGAACACCGGGGAGCTGTTTTTT.

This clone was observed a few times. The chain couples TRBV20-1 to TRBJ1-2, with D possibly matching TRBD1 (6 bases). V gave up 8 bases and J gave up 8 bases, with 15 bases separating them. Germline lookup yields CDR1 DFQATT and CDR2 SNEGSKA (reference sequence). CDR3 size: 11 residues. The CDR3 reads CSPLGGQGYTF. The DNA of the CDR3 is TGCAGTCCTTTAGGGGGGCAAGGCTACACCTTC.

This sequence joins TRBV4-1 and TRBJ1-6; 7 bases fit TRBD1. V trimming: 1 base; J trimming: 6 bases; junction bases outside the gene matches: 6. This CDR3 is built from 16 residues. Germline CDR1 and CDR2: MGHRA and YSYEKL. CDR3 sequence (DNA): TGCGCCAGCAGCCAAGTCGCGGGACAGCCTAATTCACCCCTCCACTTT. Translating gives CASSQVAGQPNSPLHF.

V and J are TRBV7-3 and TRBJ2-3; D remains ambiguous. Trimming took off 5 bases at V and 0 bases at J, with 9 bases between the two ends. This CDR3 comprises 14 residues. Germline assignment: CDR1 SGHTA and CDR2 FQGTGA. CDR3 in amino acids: CASSRNPSTDTQYF. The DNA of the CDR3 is TGTGCCAGCAGCCGAAATCCTAGCACAGATACGCAGTATTTT.

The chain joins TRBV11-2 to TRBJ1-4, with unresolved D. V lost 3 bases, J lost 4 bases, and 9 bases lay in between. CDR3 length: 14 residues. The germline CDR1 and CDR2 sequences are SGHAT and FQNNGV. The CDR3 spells CASSFPVLNEKLFF. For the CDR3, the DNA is TGTGCCAGCAGCTTCCCAGTGCTTAATGAAAAACTGTTTTTT.